This T cell receptor (beta chain) was sequenced in a study of response to subunit inactivated influenza vaccine. Study-level findings and limits: Few new T cells, the authors suggested, are recruited by each seasonal influenza vaccination.

At least ten counts were recorded for this clonotype. What it recognizes is unknown. Trimming removed 7 bases from V and 3 bases from J; junction bases left unmatched: 5. The germline V gene has CDR1 WNHNN and CDR2 SYGVQD (reference sequence). The CDR3 is 14 amino acids. TCRdb used MiXCR to reprocess the RT-PCR reads, holding one entry per CDR3 protein. The sample contains about half a million distinct CDR3 sequences, less than 30% of which appear only once. This TCR came from a man aged 50-59 years who received an inactivated influenza vaccine. The rearrangement joins TRBV10-1 to TRBJ2-2; 7 nucleotides line up with TRBD1. Sequenced here: CD4+ T cells sorted from PBMCs, sampled 4 to 6 days after vaccination. CDR3 nucleotides: TGCGCCAGCAAACAGGGGCTGGACACCGGGGAGCTGTTTTTT. It specifies CASKQGLDTGELFF.